The T cell receptor beta chain under discussion was sequenced for a study of shared clonotypes between healthy human individuals. An assay was performed, and its level was deep. Sequenced by immunoSEQ multiplex PCR; TCRdb stores in-frame clones only, minus some. The repertoire holds 600,000 or so clones, approximately 96% seen once, with over 0.1% in the top ten. Whole-study findings and limits: Sequencing depth was a factor that was expected to affect clonotype sharing among donors.

Germline V gene sequence: CDR1 SGHAT, CDR2 FQNNGV. The CDR3 spans 17 residues. J gave up 1 base and V 5 bases, and 3 bases lay outside the gene matches. This clone was recorded once. Its antigen is currently unknown. CD45RO-negative CD8 cells positively selected for CCR7 made up the naive population, which excluded terminally differentiated effector memory CD45RA+ cells. The chain links TRBV11-2 to TRBJ2-2; 14 positions agree with TRBD2. The receptor was derived from a woman in her 30s in good health. Input material: naive CD8+ T cells sorted from blood. The CDR3 DNA is TGTGCCAGCAGCCCCGGACTAGCGGGAGGGAACACCGGGGAGCTGTTTTTT. This sequence encodes CASSPGLAGGNTGELFF.